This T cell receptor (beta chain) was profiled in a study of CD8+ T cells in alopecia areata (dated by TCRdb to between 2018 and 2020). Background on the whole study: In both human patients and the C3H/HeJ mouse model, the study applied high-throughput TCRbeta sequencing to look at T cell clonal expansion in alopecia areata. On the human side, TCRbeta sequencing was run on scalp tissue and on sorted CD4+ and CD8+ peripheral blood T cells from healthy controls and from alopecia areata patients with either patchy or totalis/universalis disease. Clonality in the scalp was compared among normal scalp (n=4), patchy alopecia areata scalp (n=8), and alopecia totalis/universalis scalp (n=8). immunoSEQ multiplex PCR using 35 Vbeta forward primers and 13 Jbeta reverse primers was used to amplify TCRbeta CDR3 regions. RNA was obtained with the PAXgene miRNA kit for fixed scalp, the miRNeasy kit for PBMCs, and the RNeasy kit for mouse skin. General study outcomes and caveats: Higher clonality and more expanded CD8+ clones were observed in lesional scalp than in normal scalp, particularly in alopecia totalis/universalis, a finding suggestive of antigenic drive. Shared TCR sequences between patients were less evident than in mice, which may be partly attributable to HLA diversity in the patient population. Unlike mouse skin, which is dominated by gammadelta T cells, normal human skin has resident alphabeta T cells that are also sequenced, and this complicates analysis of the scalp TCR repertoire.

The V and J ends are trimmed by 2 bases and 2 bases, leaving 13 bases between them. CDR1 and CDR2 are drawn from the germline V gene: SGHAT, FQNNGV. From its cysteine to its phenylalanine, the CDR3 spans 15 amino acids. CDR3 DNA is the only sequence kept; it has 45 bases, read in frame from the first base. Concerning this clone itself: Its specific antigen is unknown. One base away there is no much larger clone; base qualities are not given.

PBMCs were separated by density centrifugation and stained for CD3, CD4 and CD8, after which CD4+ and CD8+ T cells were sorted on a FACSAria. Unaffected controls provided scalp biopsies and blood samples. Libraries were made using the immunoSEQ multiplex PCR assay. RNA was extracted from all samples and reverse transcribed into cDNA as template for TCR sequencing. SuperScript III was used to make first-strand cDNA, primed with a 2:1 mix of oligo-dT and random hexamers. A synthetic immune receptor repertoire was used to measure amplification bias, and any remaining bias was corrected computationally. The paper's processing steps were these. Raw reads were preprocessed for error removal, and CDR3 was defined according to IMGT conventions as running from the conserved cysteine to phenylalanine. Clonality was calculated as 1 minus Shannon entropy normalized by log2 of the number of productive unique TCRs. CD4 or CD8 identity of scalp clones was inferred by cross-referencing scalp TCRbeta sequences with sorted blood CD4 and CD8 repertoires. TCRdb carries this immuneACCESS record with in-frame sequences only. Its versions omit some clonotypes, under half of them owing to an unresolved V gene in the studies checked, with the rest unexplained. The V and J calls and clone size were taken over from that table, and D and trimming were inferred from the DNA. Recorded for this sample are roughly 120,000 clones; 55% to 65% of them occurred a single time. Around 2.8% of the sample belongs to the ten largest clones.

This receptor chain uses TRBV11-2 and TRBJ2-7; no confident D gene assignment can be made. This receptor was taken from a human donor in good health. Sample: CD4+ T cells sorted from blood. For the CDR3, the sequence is CASSLSVLQTYEQYF. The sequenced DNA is TGTGCCAGCAGCTTAAGCGTACTACAGACCTACGAGCAGTACTTC.